This TCR beta chain was documented in a study of CD8 T cells in Susac syndrome. Study outcomes and limitations: The CD4+ T cell repertoire of patients with Susac syndrome showed no detectable clonal expansion. That the number of individuals in its TCR sequencing and HLA analysis was relatively small was acknowledged by the study.

V was cut by 3 bases and J by 6 bases, with 6 bases left in between. The CDR3 is 11 residues long. It was with random hexamers that about 0.45 to 1 ug RNA was reverse transcribed. TCR beta CDR3 was amplified by immunoSEQ covering 54 Vbeta and 13 Jbeta. TCRdb itself ran the immunoSEQ multiplex PCR reads through MiXCR, one entry per CDR3 protein. The sample carries more than 150,000 distinct CDR3 sequences, 90% to 97% recorded once. Through negative isolation, CD4+ and CD8+ T cells were obtained, while TEMRA cells were enriched using FACS. About this clonotype: The antigen is undetermined.

The clonotype originates from a human donor with Susac syndrome. The V call is TRBV12-3 or TRBV12-4, the J call TRBJ2-7, with D uncertain. The sequenced sample was CD4+ T cells from PBMCs. CDR3 nucleotide sequence: TGTGCCAGCAGTTTCTCGAGCGAGCAGTACTTC. Protein: CASSFSSEQYF.